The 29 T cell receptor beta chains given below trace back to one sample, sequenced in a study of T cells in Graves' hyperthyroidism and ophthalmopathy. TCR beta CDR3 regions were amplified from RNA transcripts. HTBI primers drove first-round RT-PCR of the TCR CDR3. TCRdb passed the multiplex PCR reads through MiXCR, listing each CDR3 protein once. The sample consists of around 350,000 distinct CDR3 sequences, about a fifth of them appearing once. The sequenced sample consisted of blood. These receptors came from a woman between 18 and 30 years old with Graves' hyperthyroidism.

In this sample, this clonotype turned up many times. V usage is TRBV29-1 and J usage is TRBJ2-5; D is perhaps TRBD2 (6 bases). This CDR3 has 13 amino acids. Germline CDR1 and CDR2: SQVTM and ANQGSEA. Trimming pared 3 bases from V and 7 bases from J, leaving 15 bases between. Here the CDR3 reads CSVDPGGRATQYF. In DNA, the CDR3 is TGCAGCGTTGATCCCGGGGGAAGAGCGACCCAGTACTTC. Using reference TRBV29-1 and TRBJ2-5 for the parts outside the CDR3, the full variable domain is SAVISQKPSRDICQRGTSLTIQCQVDSQVTMMFWYRQQPGQSLTLIATANQGSEATYESGFVIDKFPISRPNLTFSTLTVSNMSPEDSSIYLCSVDPGGRATQYFGPGTRLLVL.

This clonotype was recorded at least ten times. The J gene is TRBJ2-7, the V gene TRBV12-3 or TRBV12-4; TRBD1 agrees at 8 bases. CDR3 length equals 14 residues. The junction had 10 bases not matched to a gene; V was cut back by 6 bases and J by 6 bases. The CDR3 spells CASSTGGRLSEQYF. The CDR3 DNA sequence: TGTGCCAGCAGCACAGGGGGTCGGTTGAGCGAGCAGTACTTC.

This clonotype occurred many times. The CDR3 nucleotides are TGTGCCAGCAGCCAAGGAAGCGACGAGCAGTACTTC. It translates to CASSQGSDEQYF. The chain uses TRBV4-2 and TRBJ2-7; no reliable D call. Trimming shortened V by 1 base and J by 5 bases, and 6 bases separated the two germline ends. From germline, CDR1 is LGHNA and CDR2 YNFKEQ. There are 12 residues in the CDR3.

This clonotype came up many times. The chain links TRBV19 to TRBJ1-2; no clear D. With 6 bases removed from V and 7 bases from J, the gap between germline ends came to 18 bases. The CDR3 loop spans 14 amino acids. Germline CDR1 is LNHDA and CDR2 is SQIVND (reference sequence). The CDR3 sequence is CASRGGKGNAGYTF. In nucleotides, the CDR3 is TGTGCCAGTAGGGGAGGGAAGGGAAATGCTGGCTACACCTTC.

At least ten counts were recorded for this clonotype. The CDR3 loop reads CASSLFYGTATTGEQYF. The CDR3 DNA follows: TGTGCCAGCAGTTTATTCTACGGGACAGCTACTACGGGCGAGCAGTACTTC. The rearrangement joins TRBV27 to TRBJ2-7, with TRBD1 matching 7 bases. The CDR3 loop spans 17 amino acids. In germline, CDR1 is MNHEY, CDR2 SMNVEV (reference sequence). After removal of 1 base from V and 6 bases from J, the junction contained 15 bases not matched to a gene.

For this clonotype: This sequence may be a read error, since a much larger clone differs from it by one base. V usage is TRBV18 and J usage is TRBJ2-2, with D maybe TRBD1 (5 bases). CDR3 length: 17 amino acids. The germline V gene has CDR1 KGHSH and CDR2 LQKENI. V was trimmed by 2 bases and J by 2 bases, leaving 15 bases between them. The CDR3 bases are TGTGCCAGCTCACCAAGTGTGGGGCTTACAAACACCGGGGAGCTGTTTTTT. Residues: CASSPSVGLTNTGELFF.

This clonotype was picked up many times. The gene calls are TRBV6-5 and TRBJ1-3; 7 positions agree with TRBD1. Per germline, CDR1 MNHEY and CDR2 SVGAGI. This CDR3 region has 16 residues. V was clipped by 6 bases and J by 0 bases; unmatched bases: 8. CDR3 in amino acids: CASSYTGAYSGNTIYF. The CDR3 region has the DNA TGTGCCAGCAGCTACACAGGGGCCTACTCTGGAAACACCATATATTTT.

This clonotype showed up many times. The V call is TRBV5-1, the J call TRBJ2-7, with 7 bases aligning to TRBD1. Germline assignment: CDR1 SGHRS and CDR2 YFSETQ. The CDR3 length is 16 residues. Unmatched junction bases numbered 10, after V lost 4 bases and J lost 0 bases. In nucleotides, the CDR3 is TGCGCCAGCAGCGATTCGGGACAGATCATCTCCTACGAGCAGTACTTC. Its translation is CASSDSGQIISYEQYF.

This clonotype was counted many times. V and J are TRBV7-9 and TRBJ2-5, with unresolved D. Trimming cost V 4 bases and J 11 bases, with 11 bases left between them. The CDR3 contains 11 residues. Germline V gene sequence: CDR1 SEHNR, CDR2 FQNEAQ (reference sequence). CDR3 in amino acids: CASSSGTLQYF. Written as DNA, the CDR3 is TGTGCCAGCAGCTCCGGAACCCTTCAGTACTTC.

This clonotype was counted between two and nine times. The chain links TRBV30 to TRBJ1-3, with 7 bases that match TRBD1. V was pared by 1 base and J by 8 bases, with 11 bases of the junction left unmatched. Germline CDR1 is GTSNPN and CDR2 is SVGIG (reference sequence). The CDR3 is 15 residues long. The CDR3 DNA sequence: TGTGCCTGGAGTGGATCTAGGGACAGTCTGGACACCATATATTTT. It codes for CAWSGSRDSLDTIYF.

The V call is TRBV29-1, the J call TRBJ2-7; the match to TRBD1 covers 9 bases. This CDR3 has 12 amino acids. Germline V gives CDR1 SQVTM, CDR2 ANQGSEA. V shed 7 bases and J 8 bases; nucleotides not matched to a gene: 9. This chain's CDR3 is CSAAQGAYKQYF. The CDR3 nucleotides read TGCAGCGCTGCACAGGGGGCGTACAAGCAGTACTTC.

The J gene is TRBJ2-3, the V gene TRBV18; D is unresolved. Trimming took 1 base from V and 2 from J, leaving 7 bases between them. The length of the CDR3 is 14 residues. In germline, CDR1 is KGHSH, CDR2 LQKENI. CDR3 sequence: CASSPRSLTDTQYF. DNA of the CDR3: TGTGCCAGCTCACCACGGTCCCTCACAGATACGCAGTATTTT.

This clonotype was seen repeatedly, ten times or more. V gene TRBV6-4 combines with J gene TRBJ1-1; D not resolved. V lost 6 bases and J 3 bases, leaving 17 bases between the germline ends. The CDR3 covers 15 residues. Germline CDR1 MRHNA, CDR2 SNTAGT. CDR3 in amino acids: CASRRGEGADTEAFF. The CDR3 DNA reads TGTGCCAGCAGGAGAGGAGAGGGCGCGGACACTGAAGCTTTCTTT.

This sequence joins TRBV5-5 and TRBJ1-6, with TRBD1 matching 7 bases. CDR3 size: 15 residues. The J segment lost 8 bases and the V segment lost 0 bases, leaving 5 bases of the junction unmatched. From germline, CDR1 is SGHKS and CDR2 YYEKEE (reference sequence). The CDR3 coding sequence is TGTGCCAGCAGCTTGGGGGCAGGGGGGGATTCACCCCTCCACTTT. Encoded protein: CASSLGAGGDSPLHF.

This CDR3 is CATSEGRVGPQPQHF. The DNA of the CDR3 is TGTGCCACCAGTGAGGGGCGGGTGGGACCTCAGCCCCAGCATTTT. The chain has TRBV24-1 and TRBJ1-5, with a weak D call TRBD1 (5 bases). Trimming took off 4 bases at V and 6 bases at J, with 15 bases between the two ends. The CDR3 has 15 amino acids. CDR1 is KGHDR, CDR2 SFDVKD, per germline.

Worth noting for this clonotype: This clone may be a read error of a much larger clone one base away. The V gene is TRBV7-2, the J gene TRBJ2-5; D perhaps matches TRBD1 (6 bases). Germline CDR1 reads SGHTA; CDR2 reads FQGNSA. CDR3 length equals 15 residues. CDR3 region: CASSWGQGHGETKYF. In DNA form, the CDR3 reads TGTGCCAGCAGCTGGGGTCAGGGGCATGGGGAGACCAAGTACTTC.

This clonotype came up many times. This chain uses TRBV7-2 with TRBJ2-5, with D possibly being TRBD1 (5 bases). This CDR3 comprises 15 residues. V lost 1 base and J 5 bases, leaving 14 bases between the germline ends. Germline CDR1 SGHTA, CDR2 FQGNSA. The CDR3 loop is CASSLVLRGWETQYF. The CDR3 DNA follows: TGTGCCAGCAGCTTAGTCCTTAGGGGTTGGGAGACCCAGTACTTC.

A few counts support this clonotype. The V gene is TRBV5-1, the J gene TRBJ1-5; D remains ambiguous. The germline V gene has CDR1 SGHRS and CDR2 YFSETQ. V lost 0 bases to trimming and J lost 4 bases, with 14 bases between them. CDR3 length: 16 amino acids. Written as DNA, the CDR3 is TGCGCCAGCAGCTTGGGCGGGCCAATTTGGAATCAGCCCCAGCATTTT. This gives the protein CASSLGGPIWNQPQHF.

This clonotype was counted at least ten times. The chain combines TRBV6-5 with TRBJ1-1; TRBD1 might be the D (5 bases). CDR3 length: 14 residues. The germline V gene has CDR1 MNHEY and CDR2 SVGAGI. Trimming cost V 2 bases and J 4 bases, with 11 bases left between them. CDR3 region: CASSYGPRGTEAFF. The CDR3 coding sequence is TGTGCCAGCAGTTACGGGCCGAGGGGCACTGAAGCTTTCTTT.

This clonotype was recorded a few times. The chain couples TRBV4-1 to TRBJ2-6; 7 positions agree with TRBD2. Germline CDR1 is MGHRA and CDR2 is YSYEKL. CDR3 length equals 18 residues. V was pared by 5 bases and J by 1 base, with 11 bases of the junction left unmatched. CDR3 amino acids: CASSSGGRAPSGANVLTF. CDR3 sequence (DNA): TGCGCCAGCAGCTCCGGGGGGAGGGCCCCTTCTGGGGCCAACGTCCTGACTTTC.

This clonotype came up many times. The DNA for the CDR3 is TGTGCCAGCAGTCTCCGACAGGGGGAGCGGATTGACGAGCAGTACTTC. Its translation is CASSLRQGERIDEQYF. The chain carries TRBV12-3 or TRBV12-4 and TRBJ2-7, with TRBD1 identical over 9 bases. There are 16 residues in the CDR3. The V segment lost 5 bases and the J segment 5 bases; nucleotides outside the gene matches: 13.

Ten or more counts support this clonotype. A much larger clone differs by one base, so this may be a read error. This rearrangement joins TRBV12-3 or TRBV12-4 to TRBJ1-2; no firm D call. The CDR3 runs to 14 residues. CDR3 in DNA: TGTGCCAGCAGTTTGCCCGGTTTTAACTATGGCCACACCTTC. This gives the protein CASSLPGFNYGHTF.

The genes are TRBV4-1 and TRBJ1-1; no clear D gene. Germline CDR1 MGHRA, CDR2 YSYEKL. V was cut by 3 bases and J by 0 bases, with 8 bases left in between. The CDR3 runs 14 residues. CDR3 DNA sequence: TGCGCCAGCAGCCACGACGGCTTGAACACTGAAGCTTTCTTT. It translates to CASSHDGLNTEAFF.

CDR3 bases: TGTGCCAGCAGCTCCGGCGGCCTAGCGCTACAAGAGACCCAGTACTTC. It translates to CASSSGGLALQETQYF. This chain links TRBV7-2 with TRBJ2-5; D might be TRBD2 (6 bases). Germline assignment: CDR1 SGHTA and CDR2 FQGNSA. Trimming pared 4 bases from V and 2 bases from J, leaving 17 bases between. This CDR3 region has 16 residues.

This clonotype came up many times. The DNA for the CDR3 is TGTGCCACCCGGGATGTGAGCATGAACACTGAAGCTTTCTTT. Residues: CATRDVSMNTEAFF. This chain links TRBV15 with TRBJ1-1; D gene uncertain. The CDR3 loop spans 14 amino acids. Germline V lookup: CDR1 LNHNV, CDR2 YYDKDF (reference sequence). V lost 8 bases to trimming and J lost 0 bases, with 13 bases between them.

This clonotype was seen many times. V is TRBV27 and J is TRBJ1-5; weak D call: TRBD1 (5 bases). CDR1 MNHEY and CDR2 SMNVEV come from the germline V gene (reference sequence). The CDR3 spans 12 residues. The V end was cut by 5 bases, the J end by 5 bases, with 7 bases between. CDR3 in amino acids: CASSAQDQPQHF. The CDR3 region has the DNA TGTGCCAGCAGTGCACAGGATCAGCCCCAGCATTTT.

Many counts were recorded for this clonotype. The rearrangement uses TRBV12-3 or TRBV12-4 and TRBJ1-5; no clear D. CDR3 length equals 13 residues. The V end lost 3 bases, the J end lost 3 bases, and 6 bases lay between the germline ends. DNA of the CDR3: TGTGCCAGCAGTTTCGGCCCCAATCAGCCCCAGCATTTT. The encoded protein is CASSFGPNQPQHF.

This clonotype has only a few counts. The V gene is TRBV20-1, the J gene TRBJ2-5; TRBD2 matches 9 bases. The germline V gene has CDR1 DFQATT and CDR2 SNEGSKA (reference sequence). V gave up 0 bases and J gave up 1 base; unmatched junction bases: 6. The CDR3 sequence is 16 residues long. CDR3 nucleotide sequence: TGCAGTGCTAGAGATTACCTAGCGGGGTTCCAAGAGACCCAGTACTTC. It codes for CSARDYLAGFQETQYF.

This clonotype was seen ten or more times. DNA of the CDR3: TGTGCCAGCGCGAAAAGAGAGGTTCGCAATCAGCCCCAGCATTTT. This codes for CASAKREVRNQPQHF. The V and J genes are TRBV28 and TRBJ1-5, with D unresolved. Germline loops: CDR1 MDHEN, CDR2 SYDVKM. This CDR3 has 15 residues. Trimming removed 8 bases at V and 2 bases at J, with 16 bases between. The entire variable domain, with the rest obtained from reference TRBV28 and TRBJ1-5, is as follows: DVKVTQSSRYLVKRTGEKVFLECVQDMDHENMFWYRQDPGLGLRLIYFSYDVKMKEKGDIPEGYSVSREKKERFSLILESASTNQTSMYLCASAKREVRNQPQHFGDGTRLSIL.